This TCR beta chain is from a study of post-analysis software for immune sequencing data. Built from TCR beta cDNA, the libraries had unique molecular identifiers in them. From the PCR reads, TCRdb called clonotypes with MiXCR, one entry per CDR3 protein. Of approximately 150,000 distinct CDR3 sequences listed, roughly 30% are singletons. Findings and caveats of the study: When compared against controls, multiple sclerosis patients showed significantly lower normalized Chao1 diversity. When patients were compared with controls, 4 or 5 TRBV segments were more frequent, TRBV5-6, TRBV5-1 and TRBV20-1 among them.

This CDR3 spans 14 amino acids. Between the trimmed V and J ends, which lost 6 bases and 4 bases, there was a span of 13 bases. As concerns this clonotype: No antigen is known for it.

This chain links TRBV12-3 or TRBV12-4 with TRBJ2-1; D may be TRBD2 (6 bases). The sequencing input was blood. The sequence derives from a girl between 10 and 17 years old with multiple sclerosis. CDR3 protein: CASSPLRDYNEQFF. CDR3 in DNA: TGTGCCAGCAGCCCTTTGCGGGATTACAATGAGCAGTTCTTC.